The subject of this entry is one TCR beta chain. Clones were read by immunoSEQ multiplex PCR, and TCRdb kept only the in-frame ones, dropping some. The table includes approximately 35,000 clones, under 95% detected once. This record comes from a study of T cells in localized non-small cell lung cancer. J was trimmed by 10 bases and V by 8 bases; bases with no gene match: 14. In germline, CDR1 is SNHLY, CDR2 FYNNEI. The CDR3 spans 14 residues. The origin of this receptor is a female donor at least 60 years old with stage II lung adenocarcinoma. The rearrangement uses TRBV2 and TRBJ1-5, with 7 bases that match TRBD1. The specimen was peripheral blood mononuclear cells, collected before any cancer treatment. The CDR3 region is CASGQTGSVKPQHF. CDR3 nucleotide sequence: TGTGCCAGCGGACAGACAGGGTCGGTAAAACCCCAGCATTTT.